The 2 T cell receptor beta chains below were found in one sample sequenced in a study of cytomegalovirus exposure and HLA in healthy donors (dated by TCRdb to about 2017). Receptors were amplified or captured by the immunoSEQ multiplex PCR assay. For the multiplex PCR, a mixture combining 60 forward primers for TCR Vbeta segments and 13 reverse primers for TCR Jbeta segments was used. Here the immuneACCESS table is served through TCRdb, limited to in-frame sequences with V and J called. Missing clones are a known gap in these copies; in checked studies unresolved V genes cover under half, and the rest lacks a known reason. Recorded for this sample are about 180,000 clones; around 82% of them occurred a single time. Jointly, the top ten make up about 1% of the sample. What was sequenced was PBMCs. All receptors derive from a man aged 30-40 years in good health and CMV-seronegative.

The chain employs TRBV29-1 and TRBJ2-5, with unresolved D. V was cut by 4 bases and J by 10 bases, with 10 bases left in between. The length of the CDR3 is 10 residues. Germline CDR1 and CDR2: SQVTM and ANQGSEA. CDR3 in DNA: TGCAGCGTTGGGTCCCGGAGCCAGTACTTC. Its protein is CSVGSRSQYF.

The table lists this clone with a few counts. V usage is TRBV6-1 and J usage is TRBJ2-2; 8 positions match TRBD1. This CDR3 region has 15 residues. The germline V gene has CDR1 MNHNS and CDR2 SASEGT. V trimming: 5 bases; J trimming: 1 base; junction bases outside the gene matches: 3. The CDR3 loop is CASSRTGWNTGELFF. For the CDR3, the DNA is TGTGCCAGCAGTCGGACAGGGTGGAACACCGGGGAGCTGTTTTTT.